The next 27 T cell receptor beta chains were all read from a single sample in a study of identical twins. TCRdb passed the 5' RACE reads through MiXCR, listing each CDR3 protein once. The sample has approximately 890,000 distinct CDR3 sequences, around an eighth seen once. These data were also reused for a study on yellow fever vaccine responses in identical twins.

Sequencing was carried out using PBMCs. The origin of the receptors is a woman under 30 in good health.

The CDR3 DNA reads TGTGCCACCAGTGATCGCAGGGGGATCGGCTACACCTTC. Protein sequence: CATSDRRGIGYTF. The rearrangement uses TRBV24-1 and TRBJ1-2; 7 bases match TRBD1. Germline lookup yields CDR1 KGHDR and CDR2 SFDVKD. This CDR3 comprises 13 residues. Trimming at V came to 3 bases and at J to 8 bases, leaving 5 bases not matched to a gene.

The chain has TRBV20-1 and TRBJ2-7, with D tentatively TRBD1 or TRBD2 (7 bases each). Germline V gene data show CDR1 as DFQATT and CDR2 as SNEGSKA (reference sequence). The V end lost 6 bases, the J end lost 5 bases, and 26 bases lay between the germline ends. The CDR3 spans 16 residues. The CDR3 bases are TGCAGTGCGCGAGGACTAGGGGGCTCTATTGGTGACGAGCAGTACGTC. Amino acids: CSARGLGGSIGDEQYV.

This clonotype has a handful of counts. The chain couples TRBV12-3 or TRBV12-4 to TRBJ2-7, with 7 bases fitting TRBD1. The CDR3 has 16 residues. The trim removed 6 bases at V and 5 bases at J, leaving 16 bases unmatched. CDR3 bases: TGTGCCAGCAGACCCGCGACAGGGCTAGTTACGGACGAGCAGTACTTC. Translating gives CASRPATGLVTDEQYF.

This clonotype turned up a few times. The chain links TRBV5-1 to TRBJ2-2; 7 nucleotides agree with TRBD2. V lost 2 bases and J lost 0; bases outside the gene matches: 4. This CDR3 is built from 16 residues. The germline gives CDR1 SGHRS, CDR2 YFSETQ. The CDR3 reads CASSLQRGANTGELFF. DNA for the CDR3: TGCGCCAGCAGCTTACAGCGGGGAGCGAACACCGGGGAGCTGTTTTTT. Looking up the rest from reference TRBV5-1 and TRBJ2-2 gives the full variable domain: KAGVTQTPRYLIKTRGQQVTLSCSPISGHRSVSWYQQTPGQGLQFLFEYFSETQRNKGNFPGRFSGRQFSNSRSEMNVSTLELGDSALYLCASSLQRGANTGELFFGEGSRLTVL.

This clonotype appeared many times. V is TRBV10-3 and J is TRBJ2-1; D gene uncertain. This CDR3 spans 16 amino acids. Germline-derived CDR1 and CDR2 are ENHRY and SYGVKD. Deletions cut 4 bases from V and 4 bases from J, with 17 bases between. CDR3 DNA sequence: TGTGCCATCAGTGTCGTTTCGGGCAGTCTTTACAATGAGCAGTTCTTC. Protein sequence: CAISVVSGSLYNEQFF.

This clonotype showed up just a few times. V usage is TRBV29-1 and J usage is TRBJ2-3; D might be TRBD2 (5 bases). The V end was cut by 7 bases, the J end by 4 bases, with 18 bases between. The CDR3 runs 14 residues. Germline CDR1 reads SQVTM; CDR2 reads ANQGSEA. Written as DNA, the CDR3 is TGCAGCGCCGACCACGGGGAGAGGGCAGATACGCAGTATTTT. This encodes CSADHGERADTQYF.

In its sample, this clonotype was seen a few times. V and J are TRBV2 and TRBJ2-1; TRBD2 matches 10 bases. The V and J ends lost 7 bases and 11 bases, in that order; junction bases with no gene match: 14. This CDR3 spans 15 amino acids. Germline values: CDR1 SNHLY, CDR2 FYNNEI. In DNA form, the CDR3 reads TGTGCCAGCACCGCTGAGGGTAGCGGGAGGAGAAAGCAGTTCTTC. Its protein product is CASTAEGSGRRKQFF.

There are a few counts of this clonotype. The genes are TRBV5-5 and TRBJ2-1, with D possibly TRBD1 on 6 matching bases. V shed 4 bases and J shed 6 bases, with 14 bases lying between them. Germline V CDR1 and CDR2: SGHKS, YYEKEE (reference sequence). The CDR3 is made up of 14 amino acids. CDR3 DNA sequence: TGTGCCAGCAGCCCGACAGGTCAGGGCAATGAGCAGTTCTTC. Its protein product is CASSPTGQGNEQFF.

This clonotype was seen repeatedly, ten times or more. The chain uses TRBV4-1 and TRBJ2-1; D may correspond to TRBD1 or TRBD2 (5 bases each). This CDR3 comprises 16 residues. V lost 1 base to trimming and J lost 0 bases, with 10 bases between them. CDR1 and CDR2 (germline): MGHRA, YSYEKL. CDR3 DNA sequence: TGCGCCAGCAGCCAAGCCTGGGGGAGCTCCTACAATGAGCAGTTCTTC. This sequence encodes CASSQAWGSSYNEQFF.

In its sample, this clonotype was seen many times. The gene calls are TRBV20-1 and TRBJ2-2, with TRBD1 identical over 7 bases. Germline assignment: CDR1 DFQATT and CDR2 SNEGSKA (reference sequence). This CDR3 has 15 residues. The V segment lost 3 bases and the J segment 1 base; nucleotides outside the gene matches: 5. The CDR3 loop is CSASDRTGNTGELFF. In DNA form, the CDR3 reads TGCAGTGCTAGTGACCGGACAGGGAACACCGGGGAGCTGTTTTTT.

This clonotype was recorded at least ten times. The chain recombines TRBV14 with TRBJ1-2, with D possibly being TRBD1 (5 bases). The CDR3 totals 13 residues. Trimming shortened V by 4 bases and J by 4 bases, and 10 bases separated the two germline ends. CDR1 and CDR2 (germline): SGHDN, FVKESK. CDR3 bases: TGTGCCAGCAGCCCGACGGACACCTATGGCTACACCTTC. It is translated as CASSPTDTYGYTF.

The table lists this clonotype with a few counts. V usage is TRBV10-3 and J usage is TRBJ2-7, with 7 bases aligning to TRBD1. Looked up from germline, CDR1 is ENHRY and CDR2 is SYGVKD. With V trimmed by 0 bases and J by 3 bases, 20 bases remained unmatched. The length of the CDR3 is 20 residues. For the CDR3, the DNA is TGTGCCATCAGTGAGTCGAGGACAGGTCAGTCCTGGGTTCGGAACTACGAGCAGTACGTC. Protein sequence: CAISESRTGQSWVRNYEQYV.

There are a few counts of this clonotype. Written as DNA, the CDR3 is TGTGCCAGCAGCCAAAGCGGGTTGGGTGAGCAGTTCTTC. Its protein product is CASSQSGLGEQFF. The chain has TRBV3-1 and TRBJ2-1, with D perhaps matching TRBD2 (6 bases). V was shortened by 2 bases and J by 9 bases, with 11 bases between the two germline ends. This CDR3 has 13 amino acids. In germline, CDR1 is LGHDT, CDR2 YNNKEL (reference sequence).

CDR3 protein: CASTPNPDGASPLHF. CDR3 nucleotides: TGTGCCAGTACTCCTAATCCGGACGGAGCTTCACCCCTCCACTTT. The J gene is TRBJ1-6, the V gene TRBV19, with D hard to call. CDR1 LNHDA and CDR2 SQIVND come from the germline V gene (reference sequence). The CDR3 loop spans 15 amino acids. The ends were cut back, 7 bases at V and 9 bases at J, with 19 bases in the middle.

This clonotype has just a few counts. This chain joins TRBV6-5 and TRBJ1-4, with 7 bases aligning to TRBD1. This CDR3 spans 16 amino acids. The V gene's germline CDR1 is MNHEY and CDR2 SVGAGI. The V and J ends lost 2 bases and 4 bases, in that order; junction bases with no gene match: 7. The CDR3 is CASSYARQGNNEKLFF. CDR3 sequence (DNA): TGTGCCAGCAGTTACGCCCGACAGGGCAATAATGAAAAACTGTTTTTT.

The V call is TRBV7-6, the J call TRBJ2-1; unclear D gene. Trimming took off 1 base at V and 4 bases at J, with 11 bases between the two ends. The germline V gene has CDR1 SGHVS and CDR2 FNYEAQ. This CDR3 comprises 15 residues. The CDR3 nucleotides are TGTGCCAGCAGCTTAGACTCATTGCTATACAATGAGCAGTTCTTC. This encodes CASSLDSLLYNEQFF.

The chain combines TRBV14 with TRBJ2-1; 7 positions agree with TRBD2. From germline, CDR1 is SGHDN and CDR2 FVKESK. This CDR3 has 16 residues. V trimming: 5 bases; J trimming: 3 bases; junction bases outside the gene matches: 10. In nucleotides, the CDR3 is TGTGCCAGCAGCAAAACCGGGACTACCGTCTACAATGAGCAGTTCTTC. Amino acid sequence: CASSKTGTTVYNEQFF. The full variable domain, in which reference TRBV14 and TRBJ2-1 provide the parts outside the CDR3, is EAGVTQFPSHSVIEKGQTVTLRCDPISGHDNLYWYRRVMGKEIKFLLHFVKESKQDESGMPNNRFLAERTGGTYSTLKVQPAELEDSGVYFCASSKTGTTVYNEQFFGPGTRLTVL.

This clonotype was observed a few times. The V and J genes are TRBV20-1 and TRBJ2-5, with 11 bases lining up with TRBD2. Germline trimming cut 6 bases from V and 2 bases from J; bases unmatched to any gene: 2. The V gene's germline CDR1 is DFQATT and CDR2 SNEGSKA (reference sequence). This CDR3 is 13 amino acids long. This CDR3 reads CSASSGRQETQYF. CDR3 in DNA: TGCAGTGCCTCTAGCGGGAGGCAAGAGACCCAGTACTTC.

The chain is built from TRBV28 and TRBJ2-1; TRBD1 aligns across 11 bases. Germline CDR1 reads MDHEN; CDR2 reads SYDVKM. V lost 6 bases to trimming and J lost 4 bases; unmatched junction nucleotides: 5. The CDR3 runs 15 residues. The CDR3 coding sequence is TGTGCCAGCAGCAGGGACAGGGGGTATTACAATGAGCAGTTCTTC. Its translation: CASSRDRGYYNEQFF.

Only a few counts were recorded for this clonotype. CDR3 in amino acids: CASSPKSLSGYTGELFF. DNA of the CDR3: TGCGCCAGCAGCCCAAAAAGCTTGTCGGGATACACCGGGGAGCTGTTTTTT. This chain uses TRBV4-1 with TRBJ2-2, with D maybe TRBD2 (5 bases). Trimming shortened V by 4 bases and J by 3 bases, and 18 bases separated the two germline ends. The CDR3 loop spans 17 amino acids. The germline gives CDR1 MGHRA, CDR2 YSYEKL.

This clonotype has at least ten counts. This CDR3 is CAISGPESEVGYTF. CDR3 coding DNA: TGTGCCATCAGCGGCCCCGAGTCCGAGGTTGGCTACACCTTC. The V call is TRBV10-3, the J call TRBJ1-2; no clear D. This CDR3 has 14 residues. The V end lost 6 bases, the J end lost 7 bases, and 18 bases lay between the germline ends. Germline V lookup: CDR1 ENHRY, CDR2 SYGVKD.

This clonotype was seen a handful of times. J is TRBJ2-5 and V is TRBV6-5; D not resolved. With 0 bases removed from V and 2 bases from J, the gap between germline ends came to 7 bases. Per germline, CDR1 MNHEY and CDR2 SVGAGI. The CDR3 is made up of 14 amino acids. CDR3 sequence (DNA): TGTGCCAGCAGTTACTCGGCAGATCAAGAGACCCAGTACTTC. It translates to CASSYSADQETQYF.

This chain joins TRBV29-1 and TRBJ1-1; D may be TRBD1 (5 bases). V lost 5 bases, J lost 6 bases, and 19 bases lay in between. CDR3 length equals 14 residues. CDR1 SQVTM and CDR2 ANQGSEA come from the germline V gene. The DNA for the CDR3 is TGCAGCGTTACGCCGGGGGGGTGGAGCGCTGAAGCTTTCTTT. Residues: CSVTPGGWSAEAFF.

This clonotype was found many times. This chain connects TRBV12-3 or TRBV12-4 to TRBJ1-6, with a possible D match to TRBD1 (5 bases). V lost 1 base and J lost 5, with 6 bases in between. The CDR3 totals 14 residues. The CDR3 nucleotides read TGTGCCAGCAGTTTAGGGGGGGATAATTCACCCCTCCACTTT. It encodes CASSLGGDNSPLHF.

This clonotype was seen only a few times. This rearrangement joins TRBV7-9 to TRBJ1-2; TRBD1 might be the D (5 bases). The V end lost 4 bases, the J end lost 7 bases, and 16 bases lay between the germline ends. Germline V gives CDR1 SEHNR, CDR2 FQNEAQ (reference sequence). The CDR3 is 14 residues long. The DNA of the CDR3 is TGTGCCAGCAGCTCCGCCGGGGGAGTCACTGGCTACACCTTC. This translates into CASSSAGGVTGYTF. The variable domain in full, completed from reference TRBV7-9 and TRBJ1-2, reads DTGVSQNPRHKITKRGQNVTFRCDPISEHNRLYWYRQTLGQGPEFLTYFQNEAQLEKSRLLSDRFSAERPKGSFSTLEIQRTEQGDSAMYLCASSSAGGVTGYTFGSGTRLTVV.

The V gene is TRBV6-1, the J gene TRBJ2-6; the D is unclear. The V end was cut by 6 bases, the J end by 1 base, with 13 bases between. The CDR3 is made up of 16 amino acids. Germline V CDR1 and CDR2: MNHNS, SASEGT. CDR3 loop: CASSPEYLSGANVLTF. CDR3 bases: TGTGCCAGCAGCCCCGAGTATTTGTCTGGGGCCAACGTCCTGACTTTC.

The V call is TRBV18, the J call TRBJ2-2; D remains ambiguous. Germline loops: CDR1 KGHSH, CDR2 LQKENI. The CDR3 is 13 amino acids. V dropped 0 bases and J dropped 9 bases, with 8 bases sitting between them. This CDR3 is CASSPPEKWELFF. The CDR3 coding sequence is TGTGCCAGCTCACCACCAGAGAAGTGGGAGCTGTTTTTT.